This T cell receptor (beta chain) comes out of a study of vaccination effects on CD4 cells after COVID-19. Study overall: All study participants received two doses of BNT162b2 or mRNA-1273 vaccine.

Whole-study findings and limits: The vaccine-induced clones of healthy vaccinees included only 1 of 255 that cross-reacted with common cold coronaviruses.

Generated by immunoSEQ multiplex PCR, the TCRdb table keeps only in-frame clones and is missing some. The sample has tens of thousands of clones, approximately 75% seen once; the top ten hold around 3.8%. Antigen-specific CD4+ T cells were expanded (with viral peptide pools) by the ViraFEST assay ahead of sequencing. Following a 10-day culture, CD4+ T cells were purified. Vaccinees lacked prior SARS-CoV-2 infection and tested negative for nucleocapsid antibodies. As concerns this clone: What it binds is unknown.

This specimen was CD4+ T cells from PBMCs cultured with HCoV-OC43 spike peptides, taken before COVID-19 vaccination. Subset here: HCoV-OC43 spike overlapping peptide pool stimulation. The receptor was derived from a human donor who received a COVID-19 vaccine.

The CDR3 bases are TGCGCCAGCAGCTTGCGGAGACCCGGACAGGGAATGAACACTGAAGCTTTCTTT. This gives the protein CASSLRRPGQGMNTEAFF. V gene TRBV5-1 combines with J gene TRBJ1-1, with 8 bases fitting TRBD1. With 1 base clipped from V and 0 bases from J, the junction kept 11 bases outside the gene matches. The CDR3 sequence is 18 residues long. The germline V gene encodes CDR1 SGHRS and CDR2 YFSETQ.